This T cell receptor beta chain is from a study of cytomegalovirus exposure and HLA in healthy donors. Study background: A data release that came early held tens of millions of unique TCRs from HLA-typed donors. Whole-study findings and limits: Cytomegalovirus-associated status was assigned to fewer than 200 TCR beta chains. Later work found most CMV-associated TCR beta chains apparently HLA-restricted. A cluster of highly shared sequence variants was likely a sequencing artifact.

Germline V CDR1 and CDR2: MNHEY, SMNVEV (reference sequence). The CDR3 has 15 amino acids. Trimming removed 4 bases from V and 5 bases from J; junction bases left unmatched: 2. 60 Vbeta and 13 Jbeta primers were used in PCR. Libraries were prepared by immunoSEQ multiplex PCR; TCRdb keeps only in-frame clonotypes and omits some of them. The table has fewer than 150,000 clones, around 73% seen once. Of note for this clone: The antigen remains unidentified.

Material: PBMCs. The chain combines TRBV27 with TRBJ2-1, with TRBD2 identical over 13 bases. The receptor comes from a human donor in good health. The CDR3 coding sequence is TGTGCCAGCAGTTCCGGGACTAGCGGGAACAATGAGCAGTTCTTC. Translating it yields CASSSGTSGNNEQFF.